Following are 20 T cell receptor beta chains from one sample sequenced in a study of CD8 T cells in ankylosing spondylitis. MiXCR was run by TCRdb on the 5' RACE reads, yielding one entry per CDR3 protein. The sample consists of over 130,000 distinct CDR3 sequences, around 45% of them appearing once. The sequencing input was synovial fluid, either unsorted or a sorted T cell fraction (not recorded which). These receptor sequences come from a male donor with ankylosing spondylitis.

The chain has TRBV7-9 and TRBJ2-6, with TRBD2 matching over 7 bases. With V trimmed by 5 bases and J by 0 bases, 7 bases remained unmatched. The CDR3 runs to 17 residues. Per the germline V gene, CDR1 is SEHNR and CDR2 is FQNEAQ (reference sequence). The CDR3 here is CASSPGGSVSGANVLTF. The CDR3 DNA reads as TGTGCCAGCAGCCCTGGCGGGAGCGTCTCTGGGGCCAACGTCCTGACTTTC.

At least ten counts were recorded for this clonotype. The chain recombines TRBV15 with TRBJ1-5; D call uncertain. The ends were cut back, 1 base at V and 1 base at J, with 5 bases in the middle. This CDR3 has 14 residues. Germline CDR1 is LNHNV and CDR2 is YYDKDF (reference sequence). This CDR3 reads CATSRARSNQPQHF. The CDR3 nucleotides are TGTGCCACCAGCAGAGCACGGAGCAATCAGCCCCAGCATTTT.

The chain is built from TRBV6-5 and TRBJ2-1; D perhaps matches TRBD2 (6 bases). Trimming removed 2 bases from V and 0 bases from J, with 8 bases in between. The CDR3 totals 15 residues. CDR1 MNHEY and CDR2 SVGAGI come from the germline V gene. CDR3 sequence reads: CASSYRRDSYNEQFF. The CDR3 region has the DNA TGTGCCAGCAGTTACAGGAGGGACTCCTACAATGAGCAGTTCTTC.

The chain couples TRBV4-2 to TRBJ2-5; 9 bases match TRBD2. The CDR3 consists of 16 residues. Germline values: CDR1 LGHNA, CDR2 YNFKEQ. The V segment lost 5 bases and the J segment 2 bases; nucleotides outside the gene matches: 9. CDR3 sequence: CASSEWAGGIQETQYF. The CDR3 DNA is TGTGCCAGCAGCGAATGGGCGGGAGGGATACAAGAGACCCAGTACTTC.

This clonotype was found many times. V and J are TRBV25-1 and TRBJ2-7; TRBD2 matches 7 bases. CDR1 is MGHDK, CDR2 SYGVNS, per germline. With V trimmed by 4 bases and J by 3 bases, 6 bases remained unmatched. The CDR3 is 14 amino acids. CDR3 sequence (DNA): TGTGCCAGCAGTGCTAGCGGTAACTACTACGAGCAGTACTTC. Translated, it gives CASSASGNYYEQYF.

In its sample, this clonotype was seen once. The rearrangement uses TRBV29-1 and TRBJ2-1, with TRBD2 matching 9 bases. The V gene's germline CDR1 is SQVTM and CDR2 ANQGSEA. Unmatched junction bases numbered 12, after V lost 6 bases and J lost 9 bases. The CDR3 extends over 14 amino acids. This chain's CDR3 is CSVGTGAGGPEQFF. In DNA form, the CDR3 reads TGCAGCGTGGGGACCGGAGCGGGGGGACCTGAGCAGTTCTTC.

V gene TRBV7-9 combines with J gene TRBJ1-6; D is possibly TRBD1 (5 bases). V gave up 5 bases and J gave up 6 bases, with 14 bases separating them. The CDR3 runs 15 residues. Germline CDR1 and CDR2: SEHNR and FQNEAQ (reference sequence). The CDR3 region is CASSTTDRTNSPLHF. The CDR3 bases are TGTGCCAGCAGCACCACAGACAGAACTAATTCACCCCTCCACTTT. Full variable domain (missing parts from reference TRBV7-9 and TRBJ1-6): DTGVSQNPRHKITKRGQNVTFRCDPISEHNRLYWYRQTLGQGPEFLTYFQNEAQLEKSRLLSDRFSAERPKGSFSTLEIQRTEQGDSAMYLCASSTTDRTNSPLHFGNGTRLTVT.

Written as DNA, the CDR3 is TGTGCCAGCAGCCCCCCCTCTGGGCTCCCCACCGGGGAGCTGTTTTTT. It translates to CASSPPSGLPTGELFF. This sequence joins TRBV12-3 or TRBV12-4 and TRBJ2-2; unclear D gene. The CDR3 contains 16 residues. Trimming left V 6 bases short and J 4 bases short, with 18 bases between.

The chain recombines TRBV20-1 with TRBJ1-2; D remains unclear. This CDR3 region has 14 residues. Germline CDR1 reads DFQATT; CDR2 reads SNEGSKA (reference sequence). V gave up 0 bases and J gave up 4 bases, with 12 bases separating them. The DNA of the CDR3 is TGCAGTGCTAGAGATCTCCCAGCCTTCTATGGCTACACCTTC. This encodes CSARDLPAFYGYTF.

CDR3 loop: CASSLLPAGTQYF. The CDR3 region has the DNA TGTGCCAGCAGTTTACTACCGGCCGGGACCCAGTACTTC. The chain has TRBV12-3 or TRBV12-4 and TRBJ2-5; no firm D call. Trimming shortened V by 2 bases and J by 7 bases, and 11 bases separated the two germline ends. The CDR3 is made up of 13 amino acids.

This clonotype was counted between two and nine times. The chain is built from TRBV29-1 and TRBJ2-7, with D perhaps TRBD1 or TRBD2 (6 bases each). Trimming removed 4 bases at V and 3 bases at J, with 13 bases between. Germline CDR1 and CDR2: SQVTM and ANQGSEA. The CDR3 sequence is 13 residues long. The CDR3 reads CSVAHGGGYEQYF. As DNA, the CDR3 is TGCAGCGTTGCCCACGGAGGGGGCTACGAGCAGTACTTC.

This chain's CDR3 is CSAGSTRSSYEQYF. The CDR3, as DNA: TGCAGTGCTGGGTCGACTAGAAGCTCCTACGAGCAGTACTTC. The chain joins TRBV20-1 to TRBJ2-7; TRBD2 is a possible D gene (6 bases). V gave up 5 bases and J gave up 0 bases, with 14 bases separating them. This CDR3 region has 14 residues. The germline V gene has CDR1 DFQATT and CDR2 SNEGSKA (reference sequence).

As for this clonotype: Germline is not matched at one junction end, which may reflect a read error. The genes are TRBV7-6 and TRBJ1-1, with 8 nucleotides matching TRBD1. Germline V lookup: CDR1 SGHVS, CDR2 FNYEAQ. The CDR3 totals 15 residues. This CDR3 is CASSHDQGADTEASF. The CDR3, as DNA: TGTGCCAGCAGCCATGATCAGGGGGCGGACACTGAAGCTTCCTTT.

This clonotype was seen repeatedly, ten times or more. This sequence joins TRBV12-3 or TRBV12-4 and TRBJ2-5; 11 bases fit TRBD2. J was trimmed by 5 bases and V by 2 bases; bases with no gene match: 4. This CDR3 spans 15 amino acids. The CDR3 spells CASSLIAGGLETQYF. CDR3 in DNA: TGTGCCAGCAGTTTAATAGCGGGGGGGCTGGAGACCCAGTACTTC.

CDR3 in amino acids: CASSVWPNSYNEQFF. The CDR3 DNA reads as TGTGCCAGCAGCGTCTGGCCGAATTCGTACAATGAGCAGTTCTTC. The chain combines TRBV9 with TRBJ2-1; D gene ambiguous. The CDR3 extends over 15 amino acids. Trimming pared 2 bases from V and 4 bases from J, leaving 13 bases between. Germline values: CDR1 SGDLS, CDR2 YYNGEE.

The chain joins TRBV12-3 or TRBV12-4 to TRBJ1-5, with D possibly being TRBD1 (5 bases). Trimming left V 6 bases short and J 8 bases short, with 14 bases between. The CDR3 contains 13 residues. Written as DNA, the CDR3 is TGTGCCAGCAGAGTGGGACCGGGCGAGCCCCAGCATTTT. Translating gives CASRVGPGEPQHF.

This clonotype has just a few counts. This sequence joins TRBV12-3 or TRBV12-4 and TRBJ1-6; D unresolved. This CDR3 region has 14 residues. V was cut by 5 bases and J by 8 bases, with 13 bases left in between. The CDR3 DNA is TGTGCCAGCAGTCTCCAACCGGGCCATTCACCCCTCCACTTT. It specifies CASSLQPGHSPLHF.

This clonotype occurred many times. The chain joins TRBV4-1 to TRBJ2-1; D gene ambiguous. V dropped 4 bases and J dropped 3 bases, with 16 bases sitting between them. Germline V CDR1 and CDR2: MGHRA, YSYEKL. The CDR3 is 16 amino acids. CDR3 amino acids: CASSPTWGGVYNEQFF. The CDR3 DNA sequence: TGCGCCAGCAGCCCGACCTGGGGTGGAGTCTACAATGAGCAGTTCTTC.

The rearrangement links TRBV12-3 or TRBV12-4 to TRBJ2-7; D is ambiguous. Trimming pared 8 bases from V and 1 base from J, leaving 6 bases between. The CDR3 runs to 11 residues. The CDR3 nucleotides read TGTGCCAGCGGATATTCCTACGAGCAGTACTTC. This sequence encodes CASGYSYEQYF.

The chain recombines TRBV18 with TRBJ2-1, with 7 positions matching TRBD2. The trim removed 3 bases at V and 6 bases at J, leaving 2 bases unmatched. The CDR3 runs to 13 residues. The germline CDR1 and CDR2 sequences are KGHSH and LQKENI. The CDR3: CASSPTSSNEQFF. The CDR3 nucleotides are TGTGCCAGCTCACCGACTAGCAGCAATGAGCAGTTCTTC.